Listed below are T cell receptor beta chains from one sample, sequenced in a study of blood T cell repertoires in COVID-19. Here immunoSEQ multiplex PCR was the method, and the copy in TCRdb shows in-frame clones only, minus some. The sample records 200,000 to 250,000 clones, approximately 85% being singletons. The sample was peripheral blood. All receptors derive from a woman aged 70-85 years with COVID-19, enrolled during active disease. Each CDR3 is given with its conserved first and last residue. A D gene is named only where the DNA matches it firmly. A row's size may be missing; if present it is once, few, many or a size class.

clone size: NA
CDR3 length: 11
J gene: TRBJ1-2
V gene: TRBV7-2
D gene: NA
CDR3 protein: CASSLTNGYTF
CDR3 DNA: TGTGCCAGCAGCTTAACAAATGGCTACACCTTC

clone size: few
CDR3 length: 19
J gene: TRBJ1-5
V gene: TRBV19
D gene: TRBD1
CDR3 protein: CASSSFRGDRVSGNQPQHF
CDR3 DNA: TGTGCCAGTAGTTCCTTTAGGGGGGACAGGGTGTCGGGCAATCAGCCCCAGCATTTT

clone size: NA
CDR3 length: 16
J gene: TRBJ1-5
V gene: TRBV7-2
D gene: NA
CDR3 protein: CASSLTWVQGSQPQHF
CDR3 DNA: TGTGCCAGCAGCTTAACGTGGGTCCAGGGTAGTCAGCCCCAGCATTTT

clone size: NA
CDR3 length: 13
J gene: TRBJ2-2
V gene: TRBV5-1
D gene: NA
CDR3 protein: CASGEWGLSELFF
CDR3 DNA: TGCGCCAGCGGTGAGTGGGGCCTCTCGGAGCTGTTTTTT

clone size: NA
CDR3 length: 12
J gene: TRBJ1-4
V gene: TRBV30
D gene: NA
CDR3 protein: CAWSGGDEKLFF
CDR3 DNA: TGTGCCTGGAGTGGGGGGGATGAAAAACTGTTTTTT

clone size: NA
CDR3 length: 17
J gene: TRBJ2-1
V gene: TRBV18
D gene: TRBD1
CDR3 protein: CASSRSPQGADTSEQFF
CDR3 DNA: TGTGCCAGCTCACGATCACCGCAGGGGGCAGATACTAGTGAGCAGTTCTTC

clone size: NA
CDR3 length: 14
J gene: TRBJ1-1
V gene: TRBV6-5
D gene: TRBD1
CDR3 protein: CASSYDREATEAFF
CDR3 DNA: TGTGCCAGCAGTTACGACAGGGAGGCCACTGAAGCTTTCTTT

clone size: NA
CDR3 length: 13
J gene: TRBJ1-3
V gene: TRBV9
D gene: NA
CDR3 protein: CASSVRSGNTIYF
CDR3 DNA: TGTGCCAGCAGCGTTCGCTCTGGAAACACCATATATTTT

clone size: few
CDR3 length: 17
J gene: TRBJ2-5
V gene: TRBV7-2
D gene: TRBD2
CDR3 protein: CASSSSSTSGRQETQYF
CDR3 DNA: TGTGCCAGCAGCTCCTCCTCGACTAGCGGGCGACAAGAGACCCAGTACTTC

clone size: NA
CDR3 length: 21
J gene: TRBJ2-1
V gene: TRBV6-2/TRBV6-3
D gene: NA
CDR3 protein: CASSSPRGADRVRGADNEQFF
CDR3 DNA: TGTGCCAGCAGTTCCCCACGGGGGGCGGACAGGGTAAGAGGGGCTGACAATGAGCAGTTCTTC

clone size: NA
CDR3 length: 14
J gene: TRBJ2-3
V gene: TRBV7-3
D gene: TRBD2
CDR3 protein: CASSFSGRADTQYF
CDR3 DNA: TGTGCCAGCAGCTTTAGCGGGAGGGCAGATACGCAGTATTTT

clone size: NA
CDR3 length: 15
J gene: TRBJ2-7
V gene: TRBV11-2
D gene: TRBD2
CDR3 protein: CASSLNGGGQYEQYF
CDR3 DNA: TGTGCCAGCAGCTTAAATGGCGGGGGGCAGTACGAGCAGTACTTC

clone size: NA
CDR3 length: 14
J gene: TRBJ2-1
V gene: TRBV19
D gene: NA
CDR3 protein: CASSSRGNYNEQFF
CDR3 DNA: TGTGCCAGTAGTAGCCGGGGGAACTACAATGAGCAGTTCTTC

clone size: few
CDR3 length: 14
J gene: TRBJ1-2
V gene: TRBV5-4
D gene: TRBD1
CDR3 protein: CASTTGGQDYGYTF
CDR3 DNA: TGTGCCAGCACCACCGGGGGACAGGACTATGGCTACACCTTC

clone size: NA
CDR3 length: 16
J gene: TRBJ1-4
V gene: TRBV6-6
D gene: NA
CDR3 protein: CASSYYRGSANEKLFF
CDR3 DNA: TGTGCCAGCAGTTATTACAGAGGGTCAGCTAATGAAAAACTGTTTTTT

clone size: NA
CDR3 length: 15
J gene: TRBJ2-1
V gene: TRBV11-3
D gene: TRBD1
CDR3 protein: CASSSQGQGVDEQFF
CDR3 DNA: TGTGCCAGCAGCTCCCAGGGACAGGGGGTCGATGAGCAGTTCTTC

clone size: few
CDR3 length: 15
J gene: TRBJ2-7
V gene: TRBV5-4
D gene: NA
CDR3 protein: CASSPSLSVSYEQYF
CDR3 DNA: TGTGCCAGCAGCCCTAGCCTATCGGTCTCCTACGAGCAGTACTTC

clone size: NA
CDR3 length: 14
J gene: TRBJ2-7
V gene: TRBV7-9
D gene: NA
CDR3 protein: CASSSWGTSYEQYF
CDR3 DNA: TGTGCCAGCAGCTCCTGGGGCACTTCCTACGAGCAGTACTTC

clone size: once
CDR3 length: 15
J gene: TRBJ1-1
V gene: TRBV6-1
D gene: TRBD1
CDR3 protein: CASSRGTALNTEAFF
CDR3 DNA: TGTGCCAGCAGCCGAGGGACAGCCTTGAACACTGAAGCTTTCTTT

clone size: NA
CDR3 length: 19
J gene: TRBJ2-2
V gene: TRBV24-1
D gene: NA
CDR3 protein: CATELAGQLRGFNTGELFF
CDR3 DNA: TGTGCCACCGAATTAGCGGGACAGCTAAGGGGTTTCAACACCGGGGAGCTGTTTTTT

clone size: NA
CDR3 length: 12
J gene: TRBJ2-7
V gene: TRBV24-1
D gene: NA
CDR3 protein: CATDRISYEQYF
CDR3 DNA: TGTGCCACCGACAGGATCTCCTACGAGCAGTACTTC

clone size: NA
CDR3 length: 13
J gene: TRBJ1-5
V gene: TRBV29-1
D gene: TRBD1
CDR3 protein: CSAGTGADQPQHF
CDR3 DNA: TGCAGCGCCGGGACAGGGGCGGATCAGCCCCAGCATTTT

clone size: once
CDR3 length: 16
J gene: TRBJ1-1
V gene: TRBV7-3
D gene: TRBD1
CDR3 protein: CASSLTATGGDTEAFF
CDR3 DNA: TGTGCCAGCAGCTTAACGGCGACAGGGGGTGACACTGAAGCTTTCTTT

clone size: NA
CDR3 length: 14
J gene: TRBJ1-2
V gene: TRBV15
D gene: NA
CDR3 protein: CATSRDRREYGYTF
CDR3 DNA: TGTGCCACCAGCAGAGACAGGCGGGAGTATGGCTACACCTTC

clone size: NA
CDR3 length: 13
J gene: TRBJ1-2
V gene: TRBV10-3
D gene: TRBD1
CDR3 protein: CAISEDRADGYTF
CDR3 DNA: TGTGCCATCAGTGAGGACAGGGCGGATGGCTACACCTTC

clone size: NA
CDR3 length: 17
J gene: TRBJ2-6
V gene: TRBV27
D gene: TRBD2
CDR3 protein: CASSLGLGLSGANVLTF
CDR3 DNA: TGTGCCAGCAGTTTGGGACTAGGGCTCTCTGGGGCCAACGTCCTGACTTTC

clone size: NA
CDR3 length: 15
J gene: TRBJ2-3
V gene: TRBV2
D gene: NA
CDR3 protein: CASSPGGSGTDTQYF
CDR3 DNA: TGTGCCAGCAGCCCCGGGGGTAGCGGCACAGATACGCAGTATTTT

clone size: NA
CDR3 length: 16
J gene: TRBJ1-3
V gene: TRBV6-2/TRBV6-3
D gene: TRBD1
CDR3 protein: CASSPPTGHGGNTIYF
CDR3 DNA: TGTGCCAGCAGCCCCCCGACAGGGCATGGAGGAAACACCATATATTTT

clone size: NA
CDR3 length: 16
J gene: TRBJ2-7
V gene: TRBV6-1
D gene: NA
CDR3 protein: CASSARGGRGSYEQYF
CDR3 DNA: TGTGCCAGCAGTGCACGAGGTGGCAGGGGCTCCTACGAGCAGTACTTC

clone size: NA
CDR3 length: 17
J gene: TRBJ1-2
V gene: TRBV5-1
D gene: NA
CDR3 protein: CASSLVSQGALNYGYTF
CDR3 DNA: TGCGCCAGCAGCTTGGTATCGCAAGGGGCGCTTAACTATGGCTACACCTTC

clone size: NA
CDR3 length: 15
J gene: TRBJ1-1
V gene: TRBV24-1
D gene: TRBD1
CDR3 protein: CATRTATGAGTEAFF
CDR3 DNA: TGTGCCACCCGCACCGCTACAGGGGCCGGCACTGAAGCTTTCTTT

clone size: NA
CDR3 length: 15
J gene: TRBJ1-4
V gene: TRBV6-6
D gene: TRBD1
CDR3 protein: CASGSHTGGDEKLFF
CDR3 DNA: TGTGCCAGCGGGTCTCACACAGGGGGCGATGAAAAACTGTTTTTT

clone size: NA
CDR3 length: 14
J gene: TRBJ1-2
V gene: TRBV24-1
D gene: NA
CDR3 protein: CATSDENRARGYTF
CDR3 DNA: TGTGCCACCAGTGATGAGAACAGGGCGCGGGGCTACACCTTC

clone size: NA
CDR3 length: 15
J gene: TRBJ1-1
V gene: TRBV19
D gene: NA
CDR3 protein: CASSIRGHMNTEAFF
CDR3 DNA: TGTGCCAGTAGTATCAGGGGACACATGAACACTGAAGCTTTCTTT

clone size: once
CDR3 length: 15
J gene: TRBJ2-1
V gene: TRBV5-6
D gene: TRBD2
CDR3 protein: CASSLPSGSYNEQFF
CDR3 DNA: TGTGCCAGCAGCTTGCCTAGCGGGAGTTACAATGAGCAGTTCTTC

clone size: NA
CDR3 length: 16
J gene: TRBJ2-4
V gene: TRBV6-6
D gene: NA
CDR3 protein: CASSHSGDRAKNIQYF
CDR3 DNA: TGTGCCAGCAGCCACAGTGGTGACAGGGCCAAAAACATTCAGTACTTC

clone size: NA
CDR3 length: 12
J gene: TRBJ1-2
V gene: TRBV6-2/TRBV6-3
D gene: NA
CDR3 protein: CASSGSNYGYTF
CDR3 DNA: TGTGCCAGCAGCGGGAGTAACTATGGCTACACCTTC

clone size: NA
CDR3 length: 14
J gene: TRBJ2-7
V gene: TRBV7-2
D gene: TRBD2
CDR3 protein: CASSLGLADYEQYF
CDR3 DNA: TGTGCCAGCAGCTTGGGACTAGCGGACTACGAGCAGTACTTC

clone size: NA
CDR3 length: 16
J gene: TRBJ2-5
V gene: TRBV7-9
D gene: NA
CDR3 protein: CASSHRLRQGGETQYF
CDR3 DNA: TGTGCCAGCAGCCACAGGCTTCGGCAGGGCGGTGAGACCCAGTACTTC

clone size: NA
CDR3 length: 16
J gene: TRBJ1-5
V gene: TRBV4-1
D gene: NA
CDR3 protein: CASSQQSGGWNQPQHF
CDR3 DNA: TGCGCCAGCAGCCAACAGAGCGGGGGGTGGAATCAGCCCCAGCATTTT

clone size: NA
CDR3 length: 15
J gene: TRBJ1-5
V gene: TRBV6-2/TRBV6-3
D gene: NA
CDR3 protein: CASSTRGRINQPQHF
CDR3 DNA: TGTGCCAGCAGTACCCGGGGAAGGATCAATCAGCCCCAGCATTTT

clone size: NA
CDR3 length: 19
J gene: TRBJ1-5
V gene: TRBV7-4
D gene: NA
CDR3 protein: CASSLGSRGHPYSNQPQHF
CDR3 DNA: TGTGCCAGCAGCTTAGGGTCCCGGGGACACCCCTATAGCAATCAGCCCCAGCATTTT

clone size: once
CDR3 length: 16
J gene: TRBJ2-2
V gene: TRBV4-2
D gene: TRBD2
CDR3 protein: CASSQGGGGKTGELFF
CDR3 DNA: TGTGCCAGCAGCCAAGGGGGCGGGGGAAAGACCGGGGAGCTGTTTTTT

clone size: NA
CDR3 length: 15
J gene: TRBJ2-2
V gene: TRBV7-2
D gene: NA
CDR3 protein: CASSLTGGDTGELFF
CDR3 DNA: TGTGCCAGCAGCTTAACAGGGGGGGACACCGGGGAGCTGTTTTTT

clone size: NA
CDR3 length: 18
J gene: TRBJ1-3
V gene: TRBV7-9
D gene: TRBD1
CDR3 protein: CASSPTGTGTLSGNTIYF
CDR3 DNA: TGTGCCAGCAGCCCTACCGGGACAGGAACCCTCTCTGGAAACACCATATATTTT

clone size: NA
CDR3 length: 13
J gene: TRBJ1-5
V gene: TRBV29-1
D gene: NA
CDR3 protein: CSYKGHTDQPQHF
CDR3 DNA: TGCAGTTATAAGGGACACACCGATCAGCCCCAGCATTTT

clone size: NA
CDR3 length: 13
J gene: TRBJ2-1
V gene: TRBV29-1
D gene: TRBD2
CDR3 protein: CSVDPSGNNEQFF
CDR3 DNA: TGCAGCGTTGATCCTAGCGGAAACAATGAGCAGTTCTTC

clone size: NA
CDR3 length: 15
J gene: TRBJ2-2
V gene: TRBV5-5
D gene: NA
CDR3 protein: CASYLTQGHTGELFF
CDR3 DNA: TGTGCCAGCTATCTTACCCAGGGTCACACCGGGGAGCTGTTTTTT

clone size: NA
CDR3 length: 14
J gene: TRBJ2-1
V gene: TRBV7-2
D gene: TRBD2
CDR3 protein: CASRLAGLYNEQFF
CDR3 DNA: TGTGCCAGCAGGCTAGCGGGACTCTACAATGAGCAGTTCTTC

clone size: NA
CDR3 length: 15
J gene: TRBJ2-3
V gene: TRBV5-1
D gene: TRBD1
CDR3 protein: CASSFPGGETSIQYF
CDR3 DNA: TGCGCCAGCAGCTTTCCAGGGGGCGAGACCTCCATACAGTATTTT

clone size: NA
CDR3 length: 15
J gene: TRBJ1-2
V gene: TRBV6-5
D gene: NA
CDR3 protein: CASRGPHDSTRGYTF
CDR3 DNA: TGTGCCAGCAGGGGGCCCCATGACAGCACGCGAGGCTACACCTTC

clone size: NA
CDR3 length: 15
J gene: TRBJ2-3
V gene: TRBV6-5
D gene: TRBD1
CDR3 protein: CASSYEGARTDTQYF
CDR3 DNA: TGTGCCAGCAGTTATGAGGGGGCGCGCACAGATACGCAGTATTTT

clone size: NA
CDR3 length: 13
J gene: TRBJ1-6
V gene: TRBV5-6
D gene: NA
CDR3 protein: CASSLRVNSPLHF
CDR3 DNA: TGTGCCAGCAGCTTGCGGGTTAATTCACCCCTCCACTTT

clone size: NA
CDR3 length: 13
J gene: TRBJ1-1
V gene: TRBV20-1
D gene: NA
CDR3 protein: CSASGARRTEAFF
CDR3 DNA: TGCAGTGCTAGTGGGGCACGGAGGACTGAAGCTTTCTTT

clone size: NA
CDR3 length: 16
J gene: TRBJ2-1
V gene: TRBV7-3
D gene: TRBD2
CDR3 protein: CASSLNGGSSYNEQFF
CDR3 DNA: TGTGCCAGCAGCTTAAATGGCGGGAGCTCCTACAATGAGCAGTTCTTC